The entry below describes one TCR beta chain. The data derive from a study of control samples from healthy donors and cancer patients. The CDR3 contains 15 residues. The germline CDR1 and CDR2 sequences are MNHEY and SMNVEV (reference sequence). The germline V and J ends were trimmed by 7 bases and 4 bases, with 14 bases remaining between them. The data were produced by immunoSEQ multiplex PCR, yet TCRdb's version contains in-frame clones alone and is incomplete. The sample consists of about 30,000 clones, 85% of them appearing once. This sequence originates from a woman aged 55-70 years with head and neck cancer. Sequencing input: PBMCs. This chain connects TRBV27 to TRBJ1-6; D gene ambiguous. The CDR3 sequence: CASTAGGVYNSPLHF. The CDR3 nucleotides read TGTGCCAGCACCGCGGGAGGAGTGTATAATTCACCCCTCCACTTT.